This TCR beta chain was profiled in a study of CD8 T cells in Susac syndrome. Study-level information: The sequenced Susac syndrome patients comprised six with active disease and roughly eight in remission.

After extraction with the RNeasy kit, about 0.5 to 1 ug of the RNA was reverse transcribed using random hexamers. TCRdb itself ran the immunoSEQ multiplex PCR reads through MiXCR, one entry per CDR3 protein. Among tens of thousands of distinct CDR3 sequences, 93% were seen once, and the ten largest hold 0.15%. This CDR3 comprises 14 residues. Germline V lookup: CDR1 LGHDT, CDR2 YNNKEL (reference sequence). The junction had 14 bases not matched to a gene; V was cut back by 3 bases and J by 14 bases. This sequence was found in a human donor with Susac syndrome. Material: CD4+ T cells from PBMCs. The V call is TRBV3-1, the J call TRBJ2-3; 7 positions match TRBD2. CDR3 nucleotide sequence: TGTGCCAGCAGCCAGGGGGGGGACTACGCTCGCCCGTATTTT. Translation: CASSQGGDYARPYF.